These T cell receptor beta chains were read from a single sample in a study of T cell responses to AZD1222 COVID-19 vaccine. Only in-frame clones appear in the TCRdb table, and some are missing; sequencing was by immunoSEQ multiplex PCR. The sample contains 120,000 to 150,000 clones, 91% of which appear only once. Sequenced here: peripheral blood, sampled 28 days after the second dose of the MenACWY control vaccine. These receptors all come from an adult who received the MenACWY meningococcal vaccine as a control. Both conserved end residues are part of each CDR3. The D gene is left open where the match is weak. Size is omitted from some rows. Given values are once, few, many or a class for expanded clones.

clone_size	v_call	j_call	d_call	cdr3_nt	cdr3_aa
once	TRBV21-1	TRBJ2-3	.	TGTGCCAGCAGCAAACCAGGGGGCAACAGCACAGATACGCAGTATTTT	CASSKPGGNSTDTQYF
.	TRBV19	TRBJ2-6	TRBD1	TGTGCCAGTAGTCAGGGGGCTGGGGCCAACGTCCTGACTTTC	CASSQGAGANVLTF
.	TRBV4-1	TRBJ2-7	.	TGCGCCAGCAGCCCAACCCACCGCGCGGCAGGGAAATTATACGAGCAGTACTTC	CASSPTHRAAGKLYEQYF
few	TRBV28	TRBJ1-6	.	TGTGCCAGCAGCCTGAAAGGACAGCTAGGGTCACCCCTCCACTTT	CASSLKGQLGSPLHF
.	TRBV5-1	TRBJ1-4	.	TGCGCCAGCAGCTTGGATAGATACGGGGTAGATGAAAAACTGTTTTTT	CASSLDRYGVDEKLFF
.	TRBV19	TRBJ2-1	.	TGTGCCAGTAGTACCATGACAAAGCAGTTCTTC	CASSTMTKQFF
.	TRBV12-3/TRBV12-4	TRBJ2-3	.	TGTGCCAGCAGTTTTCAGGCGGATACGCAGTATTTT	CASSFQADTQYF
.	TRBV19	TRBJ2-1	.	TGTGCCAGCAAGAACAGAGGGGAGTTCTTC	CASKNRGEFF
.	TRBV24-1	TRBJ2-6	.	TGTGCCACCAGTGTCGGTCAGGCTGGGGCCAACGTCCTGACTTTC	CATSVGQAGANVLTF
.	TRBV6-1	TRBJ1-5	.	TGTGCCAGCAGTGAAAGGGGGAATGCGCCCCAGCATTTT	CASSERGNAPQHF
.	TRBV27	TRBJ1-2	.	TGTGCCAGCAGTTTATCGTCAGGGATCGGAGGCTACACCTTC	CASSLSSGIGGYTF
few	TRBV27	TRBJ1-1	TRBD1	TGTGCCAGCAGTTTCCAGGGGGCGTATTTTGACACTGAAGCTTTCTTT	CASSFQGAYFDTEAFF
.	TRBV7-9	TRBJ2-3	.	TGTGCCAGCAGCCCGACAGCAACAACAGATACGCAGTATTTT	CASSPTATTDTQYF
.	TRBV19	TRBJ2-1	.	TGTGCCGCAGCCGGAGGTCAGGCCTACAATGAGCAGTTCTTC	CAAAGGQAYNEQFF
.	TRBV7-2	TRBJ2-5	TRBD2	TGTGCCAGCAGCTTAGATGGTAGCGGGCCAGAGACCCAGTACTTC	CASSLDGSGPETQYF
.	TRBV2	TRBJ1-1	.	TGTGCCAGCAGTGGCAGTTGGGACACTGAAGCTTTCTTT	CASSGSWDTEAFF
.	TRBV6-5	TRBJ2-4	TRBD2	TGTGCCAGCAGAGGCCTGACTAGCGTAACCATTCAGTACTTC	CASRGLTSVTIQYF
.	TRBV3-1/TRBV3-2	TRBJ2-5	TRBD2	TGTGCCAGCAGCGGCACGGGACTAGGCCAAGAGACCCAGTACTTC	CASSGTGLGQETQYF
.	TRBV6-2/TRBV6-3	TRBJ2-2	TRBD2	TGTGCCAGCAGTTACGGGCTAGCGGGAGGAAGAACCGGGGAGCTGTTTTTT	CASSYGLAGGRTGELFF
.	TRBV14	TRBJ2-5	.	TGTGCCAGCAGCCAAGGTTGGAGAGAGACCCAGTACTTC	CASSQGWRETQYF
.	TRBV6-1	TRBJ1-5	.	TGTGCCAGCAGTGAAAACGTGAGCAATCAGCCCCAGCATTTT	CASSENVSNQPQHF
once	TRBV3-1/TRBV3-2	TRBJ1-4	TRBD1	TGTGCCAGCAGCCAAGGGTCAGGGGGATCGGAAAAACTGTTTTTT	CASSQGSGGSEKLFF
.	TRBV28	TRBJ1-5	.	TGTGCCAGCAGTGTCCTTTGGGGCTCGGGGGGTAGCAATCAGCCCCAGCATTTT	CASSVLWGSGGSNQPQHF
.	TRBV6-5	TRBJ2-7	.	TGTGCCACCACGGGCGAGGCCCACGAGCAGTACTTC	CATTGEAHEQYF
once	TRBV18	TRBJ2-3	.	TGTGCCAGCTCAGGGGGGCCCAAGGATACGCAGTATTTT	CASSGGPKDTQYF
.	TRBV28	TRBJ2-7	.	TGTGCCAGCAGTTTTGGGGTGGTCGTGGAGCAGTACTTC	CASSFGVVVEQYF
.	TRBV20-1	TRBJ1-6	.	TGCAGTGCGGGACATAATTCACCCCTCCACTTT	CSAGHNSPLHF
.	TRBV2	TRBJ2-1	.	TGTGCCAGCAAGGGGGGGGACGTCTACAATGAGCAGTTCTTC	CASKGGDVYNEQFF
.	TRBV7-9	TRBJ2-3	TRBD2	TGTGCCAGCAGCAACTTACGGGGGGGCACAGATACGCAGTATTTT	CASSNLRGGTDTQYF
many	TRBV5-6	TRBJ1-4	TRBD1	TGTGCCAGCAGCAGGACAGGGCCGGAAAAACTGTTTTTT	CASSRTGPEKLFF
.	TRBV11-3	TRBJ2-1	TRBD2	TGTGCCAGCAGCCCTAGCGGGTTCAATGAGCAGTTCTTC	CASSPSGFNEQFF
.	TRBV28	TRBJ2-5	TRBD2	TGTGCCAGCTCGCCTCGGACTAGCGGCCAAGAGACCCAGTACTTC	CASSPRTSGQETQYF
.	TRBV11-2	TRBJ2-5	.	TGTGCCAGCAGCTTAGAGGTAACAGCGACCCAAGAGACCCAGTACTTC	CASSLEVTATQETQYF
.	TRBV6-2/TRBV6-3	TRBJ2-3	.	TGTGCCAGCAGCCGACTACAGGGAACCACAGATACGCAGTATTTT	CASSRLQGTTDTQYF
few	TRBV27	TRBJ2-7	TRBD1	TGTGCCAGCAGGATACCGGGACAGGGGTACGAGCAGTACTTC	CASRIPGQGYEQYF
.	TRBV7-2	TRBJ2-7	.	TGTGCCAGCAGCCTTGGGCTAGCTTTCTCATACGAGCAGTACTTC	CASSLGLAFSYEQYF